Listed below are T cell receptor beta chains from one sample, sequenced in a study of liver allograft versus peripheral blood T cells. TCRdb reanalysed the reads using MiXCR and keeps one entry per CDR3 protein. Of approximately 10,000 distinct CDR3 sequences in the sample, approximately 18% are singletons; the top ten hold 1.2%. The receptors here all came from a human patient who had a liver transplant. Some of these T cells may belong to the graft donor. Both conserved end residues are part of each CDR3. The D gene is left open where the match is weak. Clone sizes are given selectively: once, few, many, or a class where the clone is expanded.

J	D	size	V	DNA	CDR3
TRBJ1-1	.	medium-sized	TRBV18	TGTGCCAGCTCACCAAGACAGTTCATGAACACTGAAGCTTTCTTT	CASSPRQFMNTEAFF
TRBJ1-1	.	few	TRBV11-2	TGTGCCAGCAGCTTTATGAGGAACACTGAAGCTTTCTTT	CASSFMRNTEAFF
TRBJ1-1	TRBD1	.	TRBV29-1	TGCAGCATACTCCATCCGGGACAGGCTGAAGCCTTCTTT	CSILHPGQAEAFF
TRBJ1-1	.	.	TRBV24-1	TGTGCCACCAGTGATTTACGGAGGAAAGCTTTCTTT	CATSDLRRKAFF
TRBJ2-7	.	.	TRBV19	TGTGCCAGTGCCACTACAGGGTCCTTTTTCTACGAGCAGTACTTC	CASATTGSFFYEQYF
TRBJ2-2	.	few	TRBV9	TGTGCCAGCAGCGTAGATGACACCGGGGAGCTGTTTTTT	CASSVDDTGELFF
TRBJ1-2	TRBD1	.	TRBV12-3/TRBV12-4	TGTGCCAGCAGGGGACAGGCCTATGGCTACACCTTC	CASRGQAYGYTF
TRBJ1-2	.	.	TRBV12-3/TRBV12-4	TGTGCCAGCAGGCTCCGGCGGTTTGATGGCTACACCTTC	CASRLRRFDGYTF
TRBJ1-5	.	medium-sized	TRBV15	TGTGCCACCAGCAGAGATAAAGGGTACCAGCCCCAGCATTTT	CATSRDKGYQPQHF
TRBJ1-4	.	medium-sized	TRBV10-3	TGTGCCATCAGTGACAGGAATGAAAAACTGTTTTTT	CAISDRNEKLFF
TRBJ2-7	TRBD2	medium-sized	TRBV6-5	TGTGCCAGTAGGGAGGGGCCCGCAGCCCTCTACGAGCAGTACTTC	CASREGPAALYEQYF
TRBJ1-6	.	many	TRBV30	TGTGCCTGGGTCGGGCGGCAGGGGCCTACCGGAGATTCACCCCTCCACTTT	CAWVGRQGPTGDSPLHF
TRBJ1-6	.	many	TRBV18	TGTGCCAGCTCACCACCCCAGCAACGACCCCTCCACTTT	CASSPPQQRPLHF
TRBJ2-7	.	few	TRBV24-1	TGTGCCACCAGTGATTTTGAAGCCGACCCCTACGAGCAGTACTTC	CATSDFEADPYEQYF
TRBJ1-4	.	many	TRBV6-6	TGTGCCAGCACCTCTGGCGGTGCAACTAATGAAAAACTGTTTTTT	CASTSGGATNEKLFF
TRBJ1-2	TRBD1	medium-sized	TRBV6-5	TGTGCCAGCAGTTCCCGGGACAGTGACTATGGCTACACCTTC	CASSSRDSDYGYTF
TRBJ1-2	.	medium-sized	TRBV6-6	TGTGCCAGCAGTTACGGGCAATCACGCTATGGCTACACCTTC	CASSYGQSRYGYTF
TRBJ2-6	TRBD2	few	TRBV5-4	TGTGCCAGCAGCTTGGAGCCTAGCGGGTTCTCTGGGGCCAACGTCCTGACTTTC	CASSLEPSGFSGANVLTF
TRBJ2-7	TRBD1	few	TRBV6-1	TGTGCCAGCAACGGTGGGGCAACCGGGACAGCCGATTACTTC	CASNGGATGTADYF
TRBJ1-1	TRBD1	medium-sized	TRBV19	TGTGCCAGTAGTGACAGGGGACCGAACACTGAAGCTTTCTTT	CASSDRGPNTEAFF
TRBJ1-2	TRBD1	.	TRBV30	TGTGCCTGGGGAAAACGGGACAGGATTGACGGCTACACCTTC	CAWGKRDRIDGYTF
TRBJ1-1	TRBD1	few	TRBV6-5	TGTGCCAGCAGGCGGACAGGGGGCAGTTGGGCTTTCTTT	CASRRTGGSWAFF
TRBJ1-2	TRBD1	many	TRBV19	TGTGCCACTAGCAGGGGTGACAGGGCTTCTTTAGGATATGGCTACACCTTC	CATSRGDRASLGYGYTF
TRBJ1-5	.	.	TRBV12-3/TRBV12-4	TGTGCCAGCAGTTTACGGTTTAATCAGCCCCAGCATTTT	CASSLRFNQPQHF
TRBJ2-2	TRBD2	few	TRBV27	TGTGCCAGCACTCGGCGGGGGGGGAACACCGGGGAGCTGTTTTTT	CASTRRGGNTGELFF
TRBJ1-3	.	few	TRBV29-1	TGCAGCGTTGTCCTCTCTGGAAACACCATATATTTT	CSVVLSGNTIYF
TRBJ1-3	.	many	TRBV18	TGTGCCAGCTCACCGGCAGGGGTGGCTGGAAACACCATATATTTT	CASSPAGVAGNTIYF
TRBJ1-2	.	.	TRBV2	TGTGCCAGCAGTCAGACGACAGTCACGGGCTACACCTTC	CASSQTTVTGYTF
TRBJ2-5	.	.	TRBV5-6	TGTGCCAGCAGCTTGACCGGGACTCAAGAGACCCAGTACTTC	CASSLTGTQETQYF
TRBJ1-4	TRBD1	.	TRBV27	TGTGCCAGCTCTACCCCCGGGACAGGGGTTGAAAAACTGTTTTTT	CASSTPGTGVEKLFF
TRBJ1-6	.	.	TRBV2	TGTGCCAGCAGTGAAGGGGACTCACCCCTCCACTTT	CASSEGDSPLHF
TRBJ1-2	.	many	TRBV19	TGTGCCAGTAGTATACGAAGGGAGGGGAACTATGGCTACACCTTC	CASSIRREGNYGYTF
TRBJ1-6	.	medium-sized	TRBV6-5	TGTGCCAGCAGTCGACAAGACAGGTCTTTCTCCTATAATTCACCCCTCCACTTT	CASSRQDRSFSYNSPLHF